The table lists the clone carrying this TCR beta chain with a few counts. Its antigen remains unknown. The CDR3 contains 14 residues. Trimming removed 10 bases from V and 0 bases from J, with 13 bases in between. The germline V gene encodes CDR1 LNHDA and CDR2 SQIVND (reference sequence). One to two pinch biopsies were taken from the rectum during colonoscopy. The record originates from a study of pediatric ulcerative colitis. Broader study findings: Acute severe colitis showed lower rectal diversity from clonal expansions.

Repertoires were generated with immunoSEQ multiplex PCR, while TCRdb's copy carries only in-frame clones and drops some. The data hold under 20,000 clones, with roughly 70% observed a single time. This TCR came from a boy younger than 18 with moderate ulcerative colitis. The V call is TRBV19, the J call TRBJ1-5; D call uncertain. Source material: gut tissue. This CDR3 reads CATSGINSNQPQHF. CDR3 DNA: TGTGCCACCTCGGGGATTAATAGCAATCAGCCCCAGCATTTT.